What follows is one T cell receptor (beta chain) and its context. The CDR3 is made up of 12 amino acids. Germline V gives CDR1 DFQATT, CDR2 SNEGSKA (reference sequence). V lost 5 bases and J 11 bases, leaving 18 bases between the germline ends. The data are from a study of patients and donors after allogeneic stem cell transplantation. TCRdb passed the RT-PCR reads through MiXCR, listing each CDR3 protein once. Of roughly 960,000 distinct CDR3 sequences detected, about a sixth appear once; the ten largest clones hold roughly 6%. The sequenced sample was blood, either unsorted or a sorted T cell fraction (not recorded which). V usage is TRBV20-1 and J usage is TRBJ1-1; D remains ambiguous. The receptor comes from a human donor who was either an allogeneic HSCT recipient or a stem cell or donor lymphocyte infusion donor (not recorded which). It is not recorded whose cells these are; they may come from a transplant donor. CDR3 DNA: TGCAGTGCTGCCCGTCCCACACCGGAGGCTTTCTTT. Its protein is CSAARPTPEAFF.